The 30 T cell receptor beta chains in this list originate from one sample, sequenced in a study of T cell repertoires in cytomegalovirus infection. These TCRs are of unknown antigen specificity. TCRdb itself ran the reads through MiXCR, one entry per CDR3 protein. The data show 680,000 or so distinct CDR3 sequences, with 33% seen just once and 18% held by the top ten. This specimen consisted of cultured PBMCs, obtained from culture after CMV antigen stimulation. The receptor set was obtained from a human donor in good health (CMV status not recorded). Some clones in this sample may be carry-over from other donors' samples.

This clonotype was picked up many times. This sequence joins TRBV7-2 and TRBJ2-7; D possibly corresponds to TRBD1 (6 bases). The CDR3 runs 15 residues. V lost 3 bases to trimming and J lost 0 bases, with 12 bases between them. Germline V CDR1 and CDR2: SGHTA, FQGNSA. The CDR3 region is CASSFQDSYSYEQYF. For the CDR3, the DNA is TGTGCCAGCAGCTTCCAGGACAGCTACTCCTACGAGCAGTACTTC.

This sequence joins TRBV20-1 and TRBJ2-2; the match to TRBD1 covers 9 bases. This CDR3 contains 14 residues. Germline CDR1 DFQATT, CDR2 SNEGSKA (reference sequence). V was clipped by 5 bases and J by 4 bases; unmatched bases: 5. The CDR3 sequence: CSALQGATTGELFF. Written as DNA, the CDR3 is TGCAGTGCTTTACAGGGGGCAACCACCGGGGAGCTGTTTTTT.

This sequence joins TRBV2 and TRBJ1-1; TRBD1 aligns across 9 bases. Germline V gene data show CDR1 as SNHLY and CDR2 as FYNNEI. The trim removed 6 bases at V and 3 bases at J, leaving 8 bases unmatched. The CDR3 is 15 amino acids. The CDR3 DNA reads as TGTGCCAGCAGCGCACAGGGGGCGAGGGACACTGAAGCTTTCTTT. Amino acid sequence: CASSAQGARDTEAFF.

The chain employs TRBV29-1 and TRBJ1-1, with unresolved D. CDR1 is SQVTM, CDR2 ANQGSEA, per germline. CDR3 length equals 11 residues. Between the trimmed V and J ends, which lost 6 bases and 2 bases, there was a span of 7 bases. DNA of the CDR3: TGCAGCGTCCGGCGTAACACTGAAGCTTTCTTT. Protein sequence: CSVRRNTEAFF.

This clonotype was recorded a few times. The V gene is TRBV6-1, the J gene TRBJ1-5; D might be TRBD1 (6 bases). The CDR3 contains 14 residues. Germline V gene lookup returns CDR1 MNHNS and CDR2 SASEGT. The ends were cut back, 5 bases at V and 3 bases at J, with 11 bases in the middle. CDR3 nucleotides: TGTGCCAGCAGTTTCACAGGGCCCAATCAGCCCCAGCATTTT. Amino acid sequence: CASSFTGPNQPQHF.

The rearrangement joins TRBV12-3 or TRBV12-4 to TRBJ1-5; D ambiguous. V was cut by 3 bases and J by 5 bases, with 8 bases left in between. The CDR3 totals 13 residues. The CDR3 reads CASSFERHQPQHF. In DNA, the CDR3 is TGTGCCAGCAGTTTTGAGAGGCATCAGCCCCAGCATTTT.

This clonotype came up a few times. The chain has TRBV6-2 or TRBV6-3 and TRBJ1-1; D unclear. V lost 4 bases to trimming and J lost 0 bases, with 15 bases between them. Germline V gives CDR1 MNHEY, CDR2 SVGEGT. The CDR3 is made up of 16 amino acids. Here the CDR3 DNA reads TGTGCCAGCAGTTCGTGGCCGTCCCCTATGAACACTGAAGCTTTCTTT. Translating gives CASSSWPSPMNTEAFF.

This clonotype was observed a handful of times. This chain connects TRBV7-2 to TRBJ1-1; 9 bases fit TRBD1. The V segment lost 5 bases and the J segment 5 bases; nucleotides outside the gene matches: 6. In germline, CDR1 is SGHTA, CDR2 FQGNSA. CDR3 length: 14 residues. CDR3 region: CASSVRQGGTEAFF. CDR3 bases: TGTGCCAGCAGCGTCAGACAGGGGGGGACTGAAGCTTTCTTT.

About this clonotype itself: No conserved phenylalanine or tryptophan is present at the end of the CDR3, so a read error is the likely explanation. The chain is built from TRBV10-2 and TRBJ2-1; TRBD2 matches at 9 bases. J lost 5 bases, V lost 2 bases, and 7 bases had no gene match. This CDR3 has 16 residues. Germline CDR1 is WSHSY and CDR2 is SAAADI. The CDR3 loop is CASSEPTLAGNNEQFY. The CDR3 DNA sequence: TGCGCCAGCAGTGAGCCCACCCTAGCGGGAAACAATGAGCAGTTCTAC.

The CDR3 loop is CASSYLGGGLSGYTF. The CDR3 bases are TGTGCCAGCAGTTACCTCGGAGGGGGCTTGAGTGGCTACACCTTC. The chain joins TRBV6-6 to TRBJ1-2; 7 bases line up with TRBD1. V shed 2 bases, J shed 7 bases, and the junction held 10 bases outside the gene matches. The CDR3 has 15 residues. CDR1 MNHNY and CDR2 SVGAGI come from the germline V gene (reference sequence).

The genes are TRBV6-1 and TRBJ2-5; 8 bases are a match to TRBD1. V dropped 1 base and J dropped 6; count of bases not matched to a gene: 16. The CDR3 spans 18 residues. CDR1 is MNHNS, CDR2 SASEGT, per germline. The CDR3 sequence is CASSEETWTGIKKKTQYF. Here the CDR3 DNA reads TGTGCCAGCAGTGAAGAGACGTGGACAGGGATTAAGAAGAAGACCCAGTACTTC.

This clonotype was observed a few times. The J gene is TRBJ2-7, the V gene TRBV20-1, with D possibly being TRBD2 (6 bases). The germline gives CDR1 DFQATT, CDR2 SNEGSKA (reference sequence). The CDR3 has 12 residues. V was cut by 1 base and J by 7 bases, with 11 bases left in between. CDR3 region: CSARVFSGEQYF. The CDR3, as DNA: TGCAGTGCTAGAGTCTTCAGCGGGGAGCAGTACTTC.

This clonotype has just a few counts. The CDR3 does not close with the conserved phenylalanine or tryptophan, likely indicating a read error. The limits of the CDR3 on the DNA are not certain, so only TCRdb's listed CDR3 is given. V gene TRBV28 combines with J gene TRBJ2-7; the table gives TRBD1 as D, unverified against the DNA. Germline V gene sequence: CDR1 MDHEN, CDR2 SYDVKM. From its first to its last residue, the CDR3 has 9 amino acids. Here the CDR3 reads CAGPGHRSS.

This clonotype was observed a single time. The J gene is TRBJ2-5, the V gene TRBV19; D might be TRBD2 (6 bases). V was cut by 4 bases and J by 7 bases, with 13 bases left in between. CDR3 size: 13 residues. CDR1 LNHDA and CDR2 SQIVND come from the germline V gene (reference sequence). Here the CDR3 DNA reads TGTGCCAGTAGTACAGAGCGGAGGGGGACCCAGTACTTC. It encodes CASSTERRGTQYF. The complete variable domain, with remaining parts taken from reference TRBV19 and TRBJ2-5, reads DGGITQSPKYLFRKEGQNVTLSCEQNLNHDAMYWYRQDPGQGLRLIYYSQIVNDFQKGDIAEGYSVSREKKESFPLTVTSAQKNPTAFYLCASSTERRGTQYFGPGTRLLVL.

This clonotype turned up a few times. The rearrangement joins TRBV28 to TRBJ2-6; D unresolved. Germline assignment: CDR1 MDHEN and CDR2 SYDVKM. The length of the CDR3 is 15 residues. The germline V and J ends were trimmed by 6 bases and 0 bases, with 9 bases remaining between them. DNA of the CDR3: TGTGCCAGCAGCGAGACCAACTCTGGGGCCAACGTCCTGACTTTC. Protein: CASSETNSGANVLTF.

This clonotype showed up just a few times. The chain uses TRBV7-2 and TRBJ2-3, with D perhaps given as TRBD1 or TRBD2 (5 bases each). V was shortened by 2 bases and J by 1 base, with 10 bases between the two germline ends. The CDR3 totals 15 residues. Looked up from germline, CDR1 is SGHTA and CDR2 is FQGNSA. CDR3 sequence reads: CASSLSGTRTDTQYF. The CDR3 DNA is TGTGCCAGCAGCTTATCAGGGACCCGCACAGATACGCAGTATTTT.

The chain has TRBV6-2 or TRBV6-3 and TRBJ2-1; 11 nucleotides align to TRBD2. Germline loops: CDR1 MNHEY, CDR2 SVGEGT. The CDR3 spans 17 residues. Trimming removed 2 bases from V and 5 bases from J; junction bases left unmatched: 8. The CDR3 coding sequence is TGTGCCAGCAGTTACCTTAGACCGGGACTAGCGGACAATGAGCAGTTCTTC. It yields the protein CASSYLRPGLADNEQFF.

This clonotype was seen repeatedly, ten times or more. CDR3 nucleotide sequence: TGTGCCAGCAGTCTACAGGGGGCATCAGGAAACACCATATATTTT. Encoded protein: CASSLQGASGNTIYF. The rearrangement uses TRBV12-3 or TRBV12-4 and TRBJ1-3; 9 positions match TRBD1. The CDR3 has 15 amino acids. Trimming took 5 bases from V and 4 from J; bases not matched to a gene: 6.

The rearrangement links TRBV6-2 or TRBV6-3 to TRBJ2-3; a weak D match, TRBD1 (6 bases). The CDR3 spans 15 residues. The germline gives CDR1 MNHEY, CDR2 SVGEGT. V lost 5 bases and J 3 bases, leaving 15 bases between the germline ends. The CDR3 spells CASSPQGTATDTQYF. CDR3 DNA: TGTGCCAGCAGTCCTCAGGGGACGGCTACAGATACGCAGTATTTT.

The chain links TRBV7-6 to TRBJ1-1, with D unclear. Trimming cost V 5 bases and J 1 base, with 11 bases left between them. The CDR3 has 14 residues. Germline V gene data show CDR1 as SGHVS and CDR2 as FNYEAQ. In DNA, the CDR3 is TGTGCCAGCAGCCCGGCCCCCAGGAACACTGAAGCTTTCTTT. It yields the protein CASSPAPRNTEAFF. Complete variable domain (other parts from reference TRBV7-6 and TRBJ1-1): GAGVSQSPRYKVTKRGQDVALRCDPISGHVSLYWYRQALGQGPEFLTYFNYEAQQDKSGLPNDRFSAERPEGSISTLTIQRTEQRDSAMYRCASSPAPRNTEAFFGQGTRLTVV.

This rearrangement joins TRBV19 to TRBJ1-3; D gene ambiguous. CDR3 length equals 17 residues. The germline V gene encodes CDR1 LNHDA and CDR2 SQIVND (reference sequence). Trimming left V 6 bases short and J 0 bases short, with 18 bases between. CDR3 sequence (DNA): TGTGCCAGTAGCCCGACCGGACTGGCTCTCTCTGGAAACACCATATATTTT. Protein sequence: CASSPTGLALSGNTIYF. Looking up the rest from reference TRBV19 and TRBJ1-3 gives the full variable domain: DGGITQSPKYLFRKEGQNVTLSCEQNLNHDAMYWYRQDPGQGLRLIYYSQIVNDFQKGDIAEGYSVSREKKESFPLTVTSAQKNPTAFYLCASSPTGLALSGNTIYFGEGSWLTVV.

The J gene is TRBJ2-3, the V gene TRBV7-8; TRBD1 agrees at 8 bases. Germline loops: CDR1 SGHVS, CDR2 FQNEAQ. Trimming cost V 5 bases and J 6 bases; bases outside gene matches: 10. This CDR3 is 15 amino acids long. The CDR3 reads CASSPRTGRKDTQYF. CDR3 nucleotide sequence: TGTGCCAGCAGCCCCCGGACAGGGAGGAAGGATACGCAGTATTTT.

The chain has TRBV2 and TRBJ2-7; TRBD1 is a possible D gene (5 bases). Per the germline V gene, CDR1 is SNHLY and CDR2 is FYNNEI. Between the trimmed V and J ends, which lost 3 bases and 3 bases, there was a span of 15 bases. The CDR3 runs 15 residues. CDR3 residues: CASSEPQGPYYEQYF. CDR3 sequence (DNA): TGTGCCAGCAGTGAGCCCCAGGGCCCATACTACGAGCAGTACTTC. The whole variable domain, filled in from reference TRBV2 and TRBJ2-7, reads EPEVTQTPSHQVTQMGQEVILRCVPISNHLYFYWYRQILGQKVEFLVSFYNNEISEKSEIFDDQFSVERPDGSNFTLKIRSTKLEDSAMYFCASSEPQGPYYEQYFGPGTRLTVT.

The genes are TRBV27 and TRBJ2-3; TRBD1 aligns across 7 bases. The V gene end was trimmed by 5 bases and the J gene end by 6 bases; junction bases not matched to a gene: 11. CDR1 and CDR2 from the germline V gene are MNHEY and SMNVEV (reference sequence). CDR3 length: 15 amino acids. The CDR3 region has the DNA TGTGCCAGCAGTAAGGAGAGAAGGGGGCGGGATACGCAGTATTTT. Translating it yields CASSKERRGRDTQYF.

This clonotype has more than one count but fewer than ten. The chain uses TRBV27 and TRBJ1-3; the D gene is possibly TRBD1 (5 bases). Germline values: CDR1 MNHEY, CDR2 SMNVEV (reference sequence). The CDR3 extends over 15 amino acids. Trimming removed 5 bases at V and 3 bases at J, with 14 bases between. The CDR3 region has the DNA TGTGCCAGCAGTCCCCAAGCAGGGCTTGGAAACACCATATATTTT. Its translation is CASSPQAGLGNTIYF.

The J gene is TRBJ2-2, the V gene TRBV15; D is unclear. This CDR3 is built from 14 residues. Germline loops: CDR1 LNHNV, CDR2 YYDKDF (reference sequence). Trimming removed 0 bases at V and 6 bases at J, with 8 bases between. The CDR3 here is CATSRETTAGELFF. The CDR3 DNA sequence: TGTGCCACCAGCAGAGAAACCACCGCCGGGGAGCTGTTTTTT.

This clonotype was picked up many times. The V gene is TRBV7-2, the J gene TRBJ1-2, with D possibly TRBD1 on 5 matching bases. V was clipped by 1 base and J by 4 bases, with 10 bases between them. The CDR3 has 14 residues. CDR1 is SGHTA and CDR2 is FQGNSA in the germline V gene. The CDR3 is CASSLVSGPYGYTF. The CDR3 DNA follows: TGTGCCAGCAGCTTAGTGTCAGGGCCCTATGGCTACACCTTC.

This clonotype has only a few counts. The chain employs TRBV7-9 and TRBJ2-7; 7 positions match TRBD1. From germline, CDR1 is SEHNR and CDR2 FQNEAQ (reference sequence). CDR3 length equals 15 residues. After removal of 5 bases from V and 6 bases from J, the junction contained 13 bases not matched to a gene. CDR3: CASSPRTGSVSEQYF. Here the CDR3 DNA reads TGTGCCAGCAGCCCCAGGACAGGCTCCGTCTCCGAGCAGTACTTC.

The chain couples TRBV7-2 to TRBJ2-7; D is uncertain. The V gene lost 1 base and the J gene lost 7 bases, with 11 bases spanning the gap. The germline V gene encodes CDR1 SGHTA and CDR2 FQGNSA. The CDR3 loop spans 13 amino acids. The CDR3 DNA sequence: TGTGCCAGCAGCTTAGAGGATTTATGGGAGCAGTACTTC. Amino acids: CASSLEDLWEQYF.

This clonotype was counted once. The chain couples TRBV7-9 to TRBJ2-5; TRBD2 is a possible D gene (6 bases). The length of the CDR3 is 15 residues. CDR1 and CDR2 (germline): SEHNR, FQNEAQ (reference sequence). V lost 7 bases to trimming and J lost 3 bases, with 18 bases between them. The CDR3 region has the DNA TGTGCCAGCAACCTGGGCATCTCGGGAGAAGAGACCCAGTACTTC. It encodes CASNLGISGEETQYF.